What follows is one T cell receptor (beta chain) and its context. This sample is part of a study of cytomegalovirus exposure and HLA in healthy donors. The CDR3 totals 15 residues. Per the germline V gene, CDR1 is MNHEY and CDR2 is SVGAGI. Amplification used 60 Vbeta primers and 13 Jbeta primers. Sequenced by immunoSEQ multiplex PCR; TCRdb stores in-frame clones only, minus some. The sample contains about 160,000 clones, 70% to 80% of which appear only once. The clonotype originates from a man aged 25-45 years in good health and CMV-seronegative. J is TRBJ2-5 and V is TRBV6-5, with 7 bases lining up with TRBD2. The last part of the DNA fits TRBJ2-7 better; the J call may be wrong. The material sequenced was PBMCs. Here the CDR3 reads CASSYQRDPSYEQYF. For the CDR3, the DNA is TGTGCCAGCAGTTACCAGCGGGACCCCTCCTACGAGCAGTACTTC.